One sample yielded the 32 T cell receptor beta chains listed below, sequenced in a study of metastatic and nonmetastatic thyroid tumors. No treatment of any kind had been given to any patient before thyroid surgery. TCRdb reprocessed the PCR reads using MiXCR. The sample lists tens of thousands of clones, more than 15% occurring once. Material: blood. The receptors here all came from a female donor with papillary thyroid cancer or a benign thyroid nodule (not recorded which). Some clones in this sample may be carry-over from other donors' samples.

For the CDR3, the DNA is TGTGCCAGTTGGAGCTATGAGCAGTTCTTC. Translating it yields CASWSYEQFF. The chain employs TRBV6-1 and TRBJ2-1; D is unresolved. There are 10 residues in the CDR3. CDR1 and CDR2 from the germline V gene are MNHNS and SASEGT. V was trimmed by 9 bases and J by 8 bases, leaving 8 bases between them.

This clone has a handful of counts. The J gene is TRBJ1-2, the V gene TRBV6-1; D is uncertain. With 6 bases removed from V and 2 bases from J, the gap between germline ends came to 10 bases. CDR1 and CDR2 from the germline V gene are MNHNS and SASEGT. This CDR3 comprises 13 residues. In nucleotides, the CDR3 is TGTGCCAGCAGCCCCGGACCCAACTATGGCTACACCTTC. The encoded protein is CASSPGPNYGYTF.

This clone showed up many times. The chain uses TRBV27 and TRBJ2-5, with TRBD2 identical over 7 bases. V shed 5 bases, J shed 5 bases, and the junction held 14 bases outside the gene matches. CDR3 length equals 16 residues. Germline CDR1 reads MNHEY; CDR2 reads SMNVEV (reference sequence). CDR3 in DNA: TGTGCCAGCAGTCCCACCCCTGGACTAGTTTCCGAGACCCAGTACTTC. Translation gives CASSPTPGLVSETQYF.

This clone was counted many times. This chain joins TRBV20-1 and TRBJ1-1; 7 bases are shared with TRBD1. With 6 bases clipped from V and 6 bases from J, the junction kept 13 bases outside the gene matches. Germline V gives CDR1 DFQATT, CDR2 SNEGSKA (reference sequence). This CDR3 comprises 14 residues. The CDR3: CSAKTGKLRAEAFF. The CDR3 bases are TGCAGTGCGAAGACAGGGAAGCTTAGGGCTGAAGCTTTCTTT.

The V call is TRBV6-1, the J call TRBJ1-3, with 8 positions matching TRBD1. The ends lost 0 bases at V and 4 bases at J; junction bases unmatched: 5. Looked up from germline, CDR1 is MNHNS and CDR2 is SASEGT. This CDR3 is built from 16 residues. CDR3 sequence: CASSEAQGTGGNTIYF. The CDR3 coding sequence is TGTGCCAGCAGTGAAGCGCAGGGGACAGGCGGAAACACCATATATTTT.

This clone was recorded at least ten times. The J gene is TRBJ2-2, the V gene TRBV20-1, with 8 bases lining up with TRBD2. From germline, CDR1 is DFQATT and CDR2 SNEGSKA (reference sequence). The CDR3 is 14 residues long. The junction had 5 bases not matched to a gene; V was cut back by 4 bases and J by 4 bases. The CDR3 DNA follows: TGCAGTGCTACCGGGACTAGTGGCACCGGGGAGCTGTTTTTT. Protein sequence: CSATGTSGTGELFF.

This clone was seen repeatedly, ten times or more. The J gene is TRBJ1-3, the V gene TRBV10-3; no firm D call. V dropped 4 bases and J dropped 1 base, with 5 bases sitting between them. The CDR3 contains 13 residues. Germline values: CDR1 ENHRY, CDR2 SYGVKD. CDR3 coding DNA: TGTGCCATCAGTGGGACGTCTGGAAACACCATATATTTT. Translating it yields CAISGTSGNTIYF.

In its sample, this clone was seen many times. The chain uses TRBV6-5 and TRBJ2-1, with unresolved D. The CDR3 is made up of 17 amino acids. Between the trimmed V and J ends, which lost 0 bases and 2 bases, there was a span of 14 bases. Germline CDR1 MNHEY, CDR2 SVGAGI. Written as DNA, the CDR3 is TGTGCCAGCAGTTACTCCTCTGGGCCGGGTACCTACAATGAGCAGTTCTTC. Translated, it gives CASSYSSGPGTYNEQFF.

This clone was observed a few times. The chain combines TRBV6-1 with TRBJ2-1; TRBD2 agrees at 10 bases. This CDR3 spans 15 amino acids. Germline V gene data show CDR1 as MNHNS and CDR2 as SASEGT. V lost 9 bases and J lost 2; bases outside the gene matches: 7. The CDR3 nucleotides are TGTGCCAGTATCCCCGGACTAGCGGCCTACAATGAGCAGTTCTTC. Its translation is CASIPGLAAYNEQFF.

This rearrangement joins TRBV6-1 to TRBJ2-7; TRBD2 agrees at 7 bases. Germline V gene sequence: CDR1 MNHNS, CDR2 SASEGT. With 6 bases clipped from V and 0 bases from J, the junction kept 8 bases outside the gene matches. The CDR3 length is 15 residues. Written as DNA, the CDR3 is TGTGCCAGCAGGGCCGGCGGCGGGAGCTCCTACGAGCAGTACTTC. It encodes CASRAGGGSSYEQYF.

The table lists this clone with many counts. V usage is TRBV19 and J usage is TRBJ2-7; D not resolved. Germline V lookup: CDR1 LNHDA, CDR2 SQIVND (reference sequence). This CDR3 contains 14 residues. V was pared by 2 bases and J by 2 bases, with 10 bases between. The CDR3 is CASSINGLTYEQYF. In DNA, the CDR3 is TGTGCCAGTAGTATAAATGGTTTAACCTACGAGCAGTACTTC. The whole variable domain, remainder taken from reference TRBV19 and TRBJ2-7, is DGGITQSPKYLFRKEGQNVTLSCEQNLNHDAMYWYRQDPGQGLRLIYYSQIVNDFQKGDIAEGYSVSREKKESFPLTVTSAQKNPTAFYLCASSINGLTYEQYFGPGTRLTVT.

CDR3 in DNA: TGCGCCAGCAGCTTGAACAAAAAAAGCACAACTAATGAAAAACTGTTTTTT. Protein product: CASSLNKKSTTNEKLFF. The genes are TRBV5-1 and TRBJ1-4; D gene unclear. The V end was cut by 1 base, the J end by 0 bases, with 13 bases between. Germline CDR1 SGHRS, CDR2 YFSETQ. The CDR3 has 17 amino acids. The full variable domain, with the rest looked up from reference TRBV5-1 and TRBJ1-4, is KAGVTQTPRYLIKTRGQQVTLSCSPISGHRSVSWYQQTPGQGLQFLFEYFSETQRNKGNFPGRFSGRQFSNSRSEMNVSTLELGDSALYLCASSLNKKSTTNEKLFFGSGTQLSVL.

The table lists this clone with many counts. V is TRBV28 and J is TRBJ2-7; tentatively, D is TRBD1 (7 bases). The germline CDR1 and CDR2 sequences are MDHEN and SYDVKM. This CDR3 has 14 amino acids. V lost 4 bases and J lost 4, with 14 bases in between. CDR3 in DNA: TGTGCCAGCAGTTATATACAGGGGAGGTACGAGCAGTACTTC. This sequence encodes CASSYIQGRYEQYF.

In its sample, this clone was seen many times. The chain couples TRBV2 to TRBJ1-5; D is unclear. V dropped 8 bases and J dropped 0 bases, with 11 bases sitting between them. The germline gives CDR1 SNHLY, CDR2 FYNNEI. The CDR3 is made up of 14 amino acids. The CDR3 protein is CASRTFTSNQPQHF. The DNA of the CDR3 is TGTGCCAGCCGAACTTTTACTAGCAATCAGCCCCAGCATTTT.

This clone was recorded many times. The V call is TRBV6-5, the J call TRBJ2-3, with TRBD1 matching 7 bases. Germline assignment: CDR1 MNHEY and CDR2 SVGAGI. The CDR3 runs 16 residues. V was clipped by 1 base and J by 3 bases; unmatched bases: 7. Here the CDR3 DNA reads TGTGCCAGCAGTTACTACGCAGGGGGACGGACAGATACGCAGTATTTT. Protein product: CASSYYAGGRTDTQYF.

V and J are TRBV3-1 and TRBJ2-7; possibly TRBD2 for D (6 bases). V lost 4 bases, J lost 1 base, and 11 bases lay in between. Per germline, CDR1 LGHDT and CDR2 YNNKEL (reference sequence). This CDR3 has 14 residues. The CDR3 region has the DNA TGTGCCAGCAGCCTTGTACGGGGGTCCTACGAGCAGTACTTC. Its protein is CASSLVRGSYEQYF.

This clone was recorded at least ten times. The chain joins TRBV19 to TRBJ2-1; D gene unclear. Trimming took 1 base from V and 3 from J, leaving 10 bases between them. The CDR3 consists of 15 residues. Germline V CDR1 and CDR2: LNHDA, SQIVND (reference sequence). CDR3 protein: CASSIVWANYNEQFF. Here the CDR3 DNA reads TGTGCCAGTAGTATAGTCTGGGCTAACTACAATGAGCAGTTCTTC.

This clone was seen many times. The chain links TRBV11-3 to TRBJ2-7; TRBD2 matches 10 bases. This CDR3 comprises 15 residues. Looked up from germline, CDR1 is SGHNT and CDR2 is YENEEA. The trim removed 8 bases at V and 2 bases at J, leaving 9 bases unmatched. CDR3 sequence (DNA): TGTGCCAGCCGGCGCCTAGCGGGAGCCCCCTACGAGCAGTACTTC. Translation: CASRRLAGAPYEQYF.

In regard to this clone: This may be a read error, as it is one base from a much larger clone. The chain carries TRBV7-6 and TRBJ2-4; 16 bases match TRBD2. V dropped 5 bases and J dropped 1; count of bases not matched to a gene: 14. The CDR3 extends over 21 amino acids. CDR1 SGHVS and CDR2 FNYEAQ come from the germline V gene. CDR3 coding DNA: TGTGCCAGCAGCACAGACCCTACGGGACTAGCGGGAGGGAGGGCCAAAAACATTCAGTACTTC. Protein: CASSTDPTGLAGGRAKNIQYF.

In the case of this clone: One base away lies a much larger clone, so this may be a sequencing read error. V gene TRBV27 combines with J gene TRBJ1-1, with D perhaps matching TRBD1 (5 bases). The CDR3 extends over 14 amino acids. Germline CDR1 is MNHEY and CDR2 is SMNVEV (reference sequence). V dropped 6 bases and J dropped 5 bases, with 16 bases sitting between them. The CDR3 protein is CASSLVGGRTEAFF. The CDR3 DNA sequence: TGTGCCAGCAGCCTAGTGGGGGGGAGGACTGAAGCTTTCTTT.

The sample holds a few counts of this clone. J is TRBJ1-2 and V is TRBV2; the D is unclear. V lost 11 bases to trimming and J lost 0 bases, with 19 bases between them. This CDR3 contains 15 residues. Germline V gene lookup returns CDR1 SNHLY and CDR2 FYNNEI. The CDR3 DNA sequence: TGTGCCGTTTGTGGGCCGGGTGAGGCTAACTATGGCTACACCTTC. Translated, it gives CAVCGPGEANYGYTF. Supplemented by reference TRBV2 and TRBJ1-2, the full variable domain reads EPEVTQTPSHQVTQMGQEVILRCVPISNHLYFYWYRQILGQKVEFLVSFYNNEISEKSEIFDDQFSVERPDGSNFTLKIRSTKLEDSAMYFCAVCGPGEANYGYTFGSGTRLTVV.

This clone was observed at least ten times. The J gene is TRBJ1-2, the V gene TRBV5-1; D ambiguous. CDR3 length equals 17 residues. Germline CDR1 reads SGHRS; CDR2 reads YFSETQ. V was trimmed by 0 bases and J by 1 base, leaving 16 bases between them. The chain's CDR3 is CASSLESQNILNYGYTF. CDR3 nucleotides: TGCGCCAGCAGCTTGGAGTCACAGAATATACTTAACTATGGCTACACCTTC.

CDR3 sequence: CASSLEWASTDTQYF. The CDR3 coding sequence is TGTGCCAGCAGCTTAGAATGGGCTAGCACAGATACGCAGTATTTT. The genes are TRBV11-2 and TRBJ2-3; D remains ambiguous. In germline, CDR1 is SGHAT, CDR2 FQNNGV. The CDR3 has 15 residues. Trimming cost V 0 bases and J 0 bases, with 7 bases left between them.

The chain joins TRBV5-1 to TRBJ2-3; 7 bases agree with TRBD1. V shed 0 bases and J 6 bases; nucleotides not matched to a gene: 7. The length of the CDR3 is 15 residues. Per germline, CDR1 SGHRS and CDR2 YFSETQ. This CDR3 is CASSLDRGEADTQYF. CDR3 coding DNA: TGCGCCAGCAGCTTGGACAGGGGCGAGGCGGATACGCAGTATTTT. Based on the CDR3 plus reference TRBV5-1 and TRBJ2-3, the full variable domain is KAGVTQTPRYLIKTRGQQVTLSCSPISGHRSVSWYQQTPGQGLQFLFEYFSETQRNKGNFPGRFSGRQFSNSRSEMNVSTLELGDSALYLCASSLDRGEADTQYFGPGTRLTVL.

This clone has a count of ten or more. This sequence joins TRBV12-3 or TRBV12-4 and TRBJ2-5; TRBD1 might be the D (5 bases). The V end was cut by 5 bases, the J end by 1 base, with 14 bases between. The CDR3 extends over 15 amino acids. The CDR3: CASSRGTAVQETQYF. The CDR3 DNA sequence: TGTGCCAGCAGTAGGGGTACAGCCGTCCAAGAGACCCAGTACTTC.

This clone has at least ten counts. The J gene is TRBJ2-7, the V gene TRBV3-1, with D possibly matching TRBD2 (5 bases). CDR3 length: 14 residues. In germline, CDR1 is LGHDT, CDR2 YNNKEL (reference sequence). Trimming left V 4 bases short and J 0 bases short, with 10 bases between. CDR3 sequence reads: CASSLSTNSYEQYF. The CDR3 DNA reads as TGTGCCAGCAGCCTATCGACTAACTCCTACGAGCAGTACTTC.

The rearrangement uses TRBV6-1 and TRBJ2-1; 11 positions match TRBD2. The V and J ends lost 4 bases and 2 bases, in that order; junction bases with no gene match: 7. The CDR3 consists of 17 residues. Germline V gene sequence: CDR1 MNHNS, CDR2 SASEGT. The CDR3 sequence: CASSVAGGTLTYNEQFF. CDR3 bases: TGTGCCAGCAGTGTAGCGGGGGGGACGCTGACCTACAATGAGCAGTTCTTC.

This clone was seen ten or more times. V usage is TRBV6-1 and J usage is TRBJ1-2; tentatively, D is TRBD1 (5 bases). Germline lookup yields CDR1 MNHNS and CDR2 SASEGT. Trimming stripped 7 bases from V and 1 base from J, with 13 bases between. The length of the CDR3 is 14 residues. Written as DNA, the CDR3 is TGTGCCAGCACCTGGGACGGCCTTAACTATGGCTACACCTTC. Amino acids: CASTWDGLNYGYTF.

The rearrangement uses TRBV25-1 and TRBJ2-6; 8 bases match TRBD1. Trimming took 8 bases from V and 0 from J; bases not matched to a gene: 9. From germline, CDR1 is MGHDK and CDR2 SYGVNS. The length of the CDR3 is 17 residues. The DNA of the CDR3 is TGTGCCAGCGGGGGACAGGAGGGCCTCTCTGGGGCCAACGTCCTGACTTTC. It codes for CASGGQEGLSGANVLTF.

This clone was seen at least ten times. Here the CDR3 DNA reads TGTGCCACCAGTGACTACACAGGGAACGAGCAGTACTTC. Translation: CATSDYTGNEQYF. The chain employs TRBV24-1 and TRBJ2-7; weak D call: TRBD1 (6 bases). The germline V gene has CDR1 KGHDR and CDR2 SFDVKD. Trimming stripped 4 bases from V and 5 bases from J, with 11 bases between. The CDR3 runs to 13 residues.

This clone occurred many times. The chain links TRBV12-3 or TRBV12-4 to TRBJ1-2; 8 bases line up with TRBD1. The J segment lost 4 bases and the V segment lost 6 bases, leaving 1 base of the junction unmatched. The CDR3 loop spans 12 amino acids. The CDR3 DNA follows: TGTGCCAGCAGCGGGACAGGCTATGGCTACACCTTC. Translating it yields CASSGTGYGYTF.

This clone was recorded many times. This chain's CDR3 is CASTFGTLNTEAFF. The DNA of the CDR3 is TGCGCCAGCACCTTCGGGACATTGAACACTGAAGCTTTCTTT. The chain is built from TRBV4-1 and TRBJ1-1; possibly TRBD1 for D (6 bases). This CDR3 has 14 amino acids. The ends were cut back, 7 bases at V and 0 bases at J, with 12 bases in the middle. Germline lookup yields CDR1 MGHRA and CDR2 YSYEKL.